The 32 T cell receptor beta chains below all came from one sample that was sequenced in a study of cytomegalovirus exposure and HLA in healthy donors. PCR used 60 Vbeta primers and 13 Jbeta primers. Clones were read by immunoSEQ multiplex PCR, and TCRdb kept only the in-frame ones, dropping some. Of about 180,000 clones listed, about three quarters were seen once; the top ten hold approximately 6%. Input material: PBMCs. These receptors came from a man in his forties in good health and CMV-seropositive.

This chain links TRBV9 with TRBJ1-5; possible D gene TRBD1, 6 bases. The length of the CDR3 is 14 residues. In germline, CDR1 is SGDLS, CDR2 YYNGEE. Trimming removed 0 bases at V and 8 bases at J, with 12 bases between. CDR3 sequence (DNA): TGTGCCAGCAGCGTAGGCACAGGGAAGGAGCCCCAGCATTTT. Encoded protein: CASSVGTGKEPQHF.

The V gene is TRBV7-2, the J gene TRBJ2-5; a possible D gene is TRBD1 (6 bases). Germline V gene lookup returns CDR1 SGHTA and CDR2 FQGNSA. Trimming left V 3 bases short and J 5 bases short, with 16 bases between. This CDR3 comprises 15 residues. The CDR3 loop is CASSFRQAQGETQYF. DNA for the CDR3: TGTGCCAGCAGCTTTAGGCAGGCTCAGGGGGAGACCCAGTACTTC.

The rearrangement links TRBV27 to TRBJ2-2; perhaps TRBD1 as D (6 bases). Trimming took 6 bases from V and 0 from J, leaving 14 bases between them. This CDR3 has 16 amino acids. Germline V gives CDR1 MNHEY, CDR2 SMNVEV (reference sequence). The CDR3 DNA follows: TGTGCCAGCAGACAAAGGACAGCGTCGAACACCGGGGAGCTGTTTTTT. This sequence encodes CASRQRTASNTGELFF.

The CDR3 DNA reads TGTGCCAGCAGTGTCGGCGGGAGGGGTGGAGATACGCAGTATTTT. It is translated as CASSVGGRGGDTQYF. The genes are TRBV25-1 and TRBJ2-3; 9 nucleotides line up with TRBD2. Germline trimming cut 4 bases from V and 5 bases from J; bases unmatched to any gene: 7. Per germline, CDR1 MGHDK and CDR2 SYGVNS. This CDR3 comprises 15 residues.

The chain is built from TRBV18 and TRBJ1-5; 7 bases line up with TRBD1. The CDR3 loop spans 14 amino acids. Per the germline V gene, CDR1 is KGHSH and CDR2 is LQKENI. After removal of 3 bases from V and 2 bases from J, the junction contained 1 base not matched to a gene. The CDR3 is CASSPGQGNQPQHF. Written as DNA, the CDR3 is TGTGCCAGCTCACCCGGACAGGGCAATCAGCCCCAGCATTTT.

The V and J genes are TRBV2 and TRBJ1-1, with unresolved D. Germline CDR1 SNHLY, CDR2 FYNNEI. This CDR3 region has 15 residues. V lost 5 bases and J 2 bases, leaving 15 bases between the germline ends. The CDR3 DNA reads as TGTGCCAGCAGTTCCCAGGACTCCAAAAACACTGAAGCTTTCTTT. Its protein product is CASSSQDSKNTEAFF. Variable domain in full (rest from reference TRBV2 and TRBJ1-1): EPEVTQTPSHQVTQMGQEVILRCVPISNHLYFYWYRQILGQKVEFLVSFYNNEISEKSEIFDDQFSVERPDGSNFTLKIRSTKLEDSAMYFCASSSQDSKNTEAFFGQGTRLTVV.

The CDR3 nucleotides are TGTGCCAGCAGCTTAGGGGTTTCGACTACTAATGAAAAACTGTTTTTT. Its protein is CASSLGVSTTNEKLFF. This sequence joins TRBV11-3 and TRBJ1-4; no firm D call. The ends were cut back, 1 base at V and 2 bases at J, with 11 bases in the middle. The CDR3 is 16 amino acids. Germline loops: CDR1 SGHNT, CDR2 YENEEA. The whole variable domain, filled in from reference TRBV11-3 and TRBJ1-4, reads EAGVVQSPRYKIIEKKQPVAFWCNPISGHNTLYWYLQNLGQGPELLIRYENEEAVDDSQLPKDRFSAERLKGVDSTLKIQPAELGDSAVYLCASSLGVSTTNEKLFFGSGTQLSVL.

The chain uses TRBV2 and TRBJ1-1; 10 bases fit TRBD1. The germline CDR1 and CDR2 sequences are SNHLY and FYNNEI. CDR3 length: 17 residues. The junction had 11 bases not matched to a gene; V was cut back by 6 bases and J by 1 base. CDR3 amino acids: CASRVDRGPKKNTEAFF. Written as DNA, the CDR3 is TGTGCCAGCAGGGTCGACAGGGGGCCGAAAAAGAACACTGAAGCTTTCTTT.

This clone was counted a single time. V is TRBV5-1 and J is TRBJ2-5, with 7 bases lining up with TRBD2. Germline values: CDR1 SGHRS, CDR2 YFSETQ. The V gene end was trimmed by 6 bases and the J gene end by 3 bases; junction bases not matched to a gene: 5. CDR3 length: 13 amino acids. CDR3 sequence: CASNPSGKETQYF. CDR3 DNA: TGCGCCAGCAACCCTAGCGGAAAAGAGACCCAGTACTTC.

J is TRBJ2-7 and V is TRBV28; D unresolved. Looked up from germline, CDR1 is MDHEN and CDR2 is SYDVKM. This CDR3 spans 11 amino acids. With 6 bases removed from V and 4 bases from J, the gap between germline ends came to 7 bases. The CDR3 bases are TGTGCCAGCAGCATAGATTACGAGCAGTACTTC. Its translation is CASSIDYEQYF.

V gene TRBV7-3 combines with J gene TRBJ2-1; TRBD2 agrees at 11 bases. Germline V CDR1 and CDR2: SGHTA, FQGTGA. This CDR3 region has 14 residues. V lost 0 bases and J lost 9; bases outside the gene matches: 1. The CDR3 protein is CASSLTGLAVEQFF. CDR3 in DNA: TGTGCCAGCAGCTTAACGGGACTAGCGGTTGAGCAGTTCTTC.

The chain has TRBV5-1 and TRBJ1-1; D perhaps matches TRBD1 (5 bases). Trimming took off 4 bases at V and 4 bases at J, with 20 bases between the two ends. In germline, CDR1 is SGHRS, CDR2 YFSETQ. The CDR3 loop spans 16 amino acids. The CDR3 protein is CASSPTRGGVGTEAFF. CDR3 bases: TGCGCCAGCAGCCCGACACGGGGGGGGGTCGGCACTGAAGCTTTCTTT.

The rearrangement joins TRBV2 to TRBJ1-4; D is uncertain. This CDR3 comprises 12 residues. With 7 bases removed from V and 3 bases from J, the gap between germline ends came to 6 bases. Germline CDR1 SNHLY, CDR2 FYNNEI. CDR3 sequence reads: CASMRANEKLFF. In DNA, the CDR3 is TGTGCCAGCATGAGGGCTAATGAAAAACTGTTTTTT.

The chain recombines TRBV7-9 with TRBJ2-6, with TRBD2 matching 7 bases. The CDR3 sequence is 17 residues long. The germline CDR1 and CDR2 sequences are SEHNR and FQNEAQ (reference sequence). V lost 4 bases and J lost 0; bases outside the gene matches: 6. This CDR3 is CASSSWGGSSGANVLTF. The CDR3 bases are TGTGCCAGCAGCTCCTGGGGGGGGAGCTCTGGGGCCAACGTCCTGACTTTC.

The chain carries TRBV5-5 and TRBJ2-5, with D perhaps matching TRBD2 (5 bases). The V end was cut by 2 bases, the J end by 4 bases, with 9 bases between. In germline, CDR1 is SGHKS, CDR2 YYEKEE (reference sequence). The CDR3 is made up of 13 amino acids. CDR3 DNA sequence: TGTGCCAGCAGCTTATGGGCGGGAGAGACCCAGTACTTC. Its translation: CASSLWAGETQYF.

The chain joins TRBV6-1 to TRBJ2-7, with D perhaps TRBD2 (5 bases). CDR3 length equals 15 residues. V was cut by 8 bases and J by 3 bases, with 20 bases left in between. CDR1 MNHNS and CDR2 SASEGT come from the germline V gene. CDR3 sequence: CASAQMDGLFYEQYF. CDR3 nucleotides: TGTGCCAGCGCCCAAATGGACGGACTCTTCTACGAGCAGTACTTC.

The J gene is TRBJ1-5, the V gene TRBV4-2; D is unresolved. Trimming took 0 bases from V and 6 from J, leaving 12 bases between them. This CDR3 contains 15 residues. Germline V gene sequence: CDR1 LGHNA, CDR2 YNFKEQ. CDR3 DNA: TGTGCCAGCAGCCAAGATAGGGTGAGGGCTCAGCCCCAGCATTTT. Translation: CASSQDRVRAQPQHF.

The CDR3 DNA sequence: TGCGCCAGCAGCCAAGGAGGTGGAGTCTACGAGCAGTACTTC. It encodes CASSQGGGVYEQYF. The chain joins TRBV5-1 to TRBJ2-7; perhaps TRBD2 as D (5 bases). This CDR3 has 14 amino acids. Trimming stripped 4 bases from V and 3 bases from J, with 14 bases between. In germline, CDR1 is SGHRS, CDR2 YFSETQ.

The chain employs TRBV29-1 and TRBJ1-1; TRBD1 matches 7 bases. Trimming removed 6 bases from V and 3 bases from J; junction bases left unmatched: 7. The CDR3 runs to 13 residues. The germline CDR1 and CDR2 sequences are SQVTM and ANQGSEA. As DNA, the CDR3 is TGCAGCGTCGGCCAAGACAGGGACACTGAAGCTTTCTTT. This gives the protein CSVGQDRDTEAFF.

The rearrangement joins TRBV19 to TRBJ1-3; D gene ambiguous. This CDR3 spans 15 amino acids. Germline V gene data show CDR1 as LNHDA and CDR2 as SQIVND (reference sequence). The V gene lost 1 base and the J gene lost 0 bases, with 7 bases spanning the gap. CDR3: CASSIVAVSGNTIYF. DNA for the CDR3: TGTGCCAGTAGTATAGTGGCGGTCTCTGGAAACACCATATATTTT.

In this sample, this clone turned up a few times. The V gene is TRBV23-1, the J gene TRBJ1-5; maybe TRBD1 (5 bases). Being an ORF, TRBV23-1 has a function that is uncertain. The CDR3 runs 15 residues. V lost 0 bases, J lost 5 bases, and 11 bases lay in between. CDR3 loop: CASSQSWGGDQPQHF. CDR3 nucleotides: TGCGCCAGCAGTCAATCGTGGGGGGGAGATCAGCCCCAGCATTTT.

The J gene is TRBJ1-1, the V gene TRBV9; D is possibly TRBD1 (6 bases). CDR3 length: 14 amino acids. CDR1 and CDR2 from the germline V gene are SGDLS and YYNGEE. V lost 0 bases to trimming and J lost 1 base, with 7 bases between them. The CDR3 DNA follows: TGTGCCAGCAGCGTAGGACAGGAGAACACTGAAGCTTTCTTT. Amino acid sequence: CASSVGQENTEAFF.

The chain carries TRBV5-1 and TRBJ2-5, with unresolved D. Trimming removed 0 bases from V and 1 base from J, with 7 bases in between. Looked up from germline, CDR1 is SGHRS and CDR2 is YFSETQ. The CDR3 extends over 14 amino acids. The CDR3 DNA follows: TGCGCCAGCAGCTTGGACAGCCTCCAAGAGACCCAGTACTTC. Translation: CASSLDSLQETQYF.

V usage is TRBV6-1 and J usage is TRBJ2-1; D ambiguous. V lost 6 bases, J lost 2 bases, and 11 bases lay in between. In germline, CDR1 is MNHNS, CDR2 SASEGT. The CDR3 has 14 amino acids. CDR3 nucleotide sequence: TGTGCCAGCAGCCTAACCCCGCCCTACAATGAGCAGTTCTTC. Encoded protein: CASSLTPPYNEQFF.

Here the CDR3 DNA reads TGTGCCAGCAGCTTAAAAACCGGGACAGGGTACTACGAGCAGTACTTC. This sequence encodes CASSLKTGTGYYEQYF. The V gene is TRBV11-1, the J gene TRBJ2-5, with TRBD1 matching 9 bases. The assigned J gene may be wrong: the sequence end matches TRBJ2-7 better. CDR3 length equals 16 residues. The germline gives CDR1 SGHAT, CDR2 FQDESV (reference sequence).

The rearrangement links TRBV10-3 to TRBJ2-3; D ambiguous. V lost 2 bases to trimming and J lost 2 bases, with 11 bases between them. Germline V gene lookup returns CDR1 ENHRY and CDR2 SYGVKD. The CDR3 length is 15 residues. CDR3 DNA sequence: TGTGCCATCAGTGAGCCGAGCGAGTACACAGATACGCAGTATTTT. Residues: CAISEPSEYTDTQYF.

The chain recombines TRBV10-3 with TRBJ1-2, with 10 bases aligning to TRBD1. The germline gives CDR1 ENHRY, CDR2 SYGVKD. CDR3 size: 15 residues. The junction had 6 bases not matched to a gene; V was cut back by 2 bases and J by 6 bases. The CDR3, as DNA: TGTGCCATCAGTGAGGGGGACAGGGGAAAGGATGGCTACACCTTC. Encoded protein: CAISEGDRGKDGYTF.

This chain connects TRBV30 to TRBJ1-2; D is perhaps TRBD1 (5 bases). This CDR3 has 12 residues. Germline values: CDR1 GTSNPN, CDR2 SVGIG (reference sequence). The V gene lost 3 bases and the J gene lost 0 bases, with 5 bases spanning the gap. CDR3 sequence (DNA): TGTGCCTGGAGGACAGCTAACTATGGCTACACCTTC. Translated: CAWRTANYGYTF.

The V call is TRBV19, the J call TRBJ2-7, with a possible D match to TRBD2 (5 bases). In germline, CDR1 is LNHDA, CDR2 SQIVND (reference sequence). Trimming took off 6 bases at V and 3 bases at J, with 15 bases between the two ends. The CDR3 has 14 amino acids. In DNA form, the CDR3 reads TGTGCCAGTAGGGGAGTGGAGAAGAACTACGAGCAGTACTTC. Translated: CASRGVEKNYEQYF. The full variable domain, in which reference TRBV19 and TRBJ2-7 provide the parts outside the CDR3, is DGGITQSPKYLFRKEGQNVTLSCEQNLNHDAMYWYRQDPGQGLRLIYYSQIVNDFQKGDIAEGYSVSREKKESFPLTVTSAQKNPTAFYLCASRGVEKNYEQYFGPGTRLTVT.

The chain carries TRBV5-4 and TRBJ2-3, with 14 bases aligning to TRBD2. J was trimmed by 4 bases and V by 2 bases; bases with no gene match: 6. CDR3 length: 17 amino acids. CDR1 SGHNT and CDR2 YYREEE come from the germline V gene (reference sequence). The CDR3 DNA reads as TGTGCCAGCAGCTTTGGGACTAGCGGGAGTTCGGCAGATACGCAGTATTTT. Amino acid sequence: CASSFGTSGSSADTQYF.

The chain combines TRBV28 with TRBJ1-1; D is ambiguous. With 3 bases removed from V and 1 base from J, the gap between germline ends came to 9 bases. CDR3 size: 14 residues. Germline CDR1 MDHEN, CDR2 SYDVKM. The CDR3 nucleotides are TGTGCCAGCAGTTTCGACAACTCGAACACTGAAGCTTTCTTT. Its translation: CASSFDNSNTEAFF. Combining the CDR3 with reference TRBV28 and TRBJ1-1 gives the whole variable domain DVKVTQSSRYLVKRTGEKVFLECVQDMDHENMFWYRQDPGLGLRLIYFSYDVKMKEKGDIPEGYSVSREKKERFSLILESASTNQTSMYLCASSFDNSNTEAFFGQGTRLTVV.

The chain combines TRBV28 with TRBJ1-3, with D perhaps matching TRBD1 (5 bases). The V end was cut by 2 bases, the J end by 4 bases, with 18 bases between. The CDR3 runs 17 residues. Per germline, CDR1 MDHEN and CDR2 SYDVKM. The CDR3 spells CASSLRKGVGSGNTIYF. For the CDR3, the DNA is TGTGCCAGCAGTTTACGAAAAGGGGTTGGGTCCGGAAACACCATATATTTT.